These T cell receptor beta chains were read from a single sample in a study of cytomegalovirus exposure and HLA in healthy donors. Clones were read by immunoSEQ multiplex PCR, and TCRdb kept only the in-frame ones, dropping some. The data contain some 120,000 clones, 75% to 85% of them seen just once; the ten biggest clones take up roughly 2.4%. Material: PBMCs. The receptor source for this set is a young man in good health and CMV-seronegative. The CDR3 runs from the conserved cysteine through the conserved F or W. Fields, in order: V gene, J gene, CDR3 length, D gene, clone size, CDR3 protein, CDR3 DNA. The D gene is left open where the match is weak. Expanded clones are given a class, and other clones once, few, many or no size at all.

>TRBV28|TRBJ1-4|16|NA|NA
CASSSSGTATNEKLFF
TGTGCCAGCAGTTCCTCGGGTACCGCAACTAATGAAAAACTGTTTTTT
>TRBV10-2|TRBJ1-5|16|TRBD1|NA
CASSDGWDRGNQPQHF
TGCGCCAGCAGTGACGGATGGGACAGGGGCAATCAGCCCCAGCATTTT
>TRBV5-4|TRBJ1-4|17|TRBD1|NA
CASSLGGTVATNEKLFF
TGTGCCAGCAGCTTGGGTGGGACAGTAGCAACTAATGAAAAACTGTTTTTT
>TRBV11-2|TRBJ2-3|13|NA|NA
CASSLRVTDTQYF
TGTGCCAGCAGCTTGAGAGTCACAGATACGCAGTATTTT
>TRBV6-5|TRBJ2-7|15|TRBD1|NA
CASSYSTGLSYEQYF
TGTGCCAGCAGTTACTCGACAGGGCTATCCTACGAGCAGTACTTC
>TRBV11-3|TRBJ2-1|18|TRBD2|once
CASSPHPWTSGTLNEQFF
TGTGCCAGCAGCCCCCACCCCTGGACTAGCGGGACACTCAATGAGCAGTTCTTC
>TRBV19|TRBJ2-5|14|NA|NA
CASTPAGASTRQYF
TGTGCCAGTACACCGGCAGGGGCATCTACGAGGCAGTACTTC
>TRBV6-1|TRBJ2-7|14|TRBD1|NA
CASTAGTGSYEQYF
TGTGCCAGCACAGCCGGGACAGGGTCCTACGAGCAGTACTTC
>TRBV27|TRBJ1-4|15|TRBD1|few
CASSRMDRENEKLFF
TGTGCCAGCAGTCGTATGGACAGGGAGAATGAAAAACTGTTTTTT
>TRBV7-2|TRBJ2-3|13|NA|NA
CASSLPLTDTQYF
TGTGCCAGCAGCTTACCCCTCACAGATACGCAGTATTTT
>TRBV9|TRBJ2-2|15|TRBD1|NA
CAKRTEDRRAGELFF
TGTGCCAAACGAACAGAGGACAGGAGAGCCGGGGAGCTGTTTTTT
>TRBV2|TRBJ2-3|18|NA|NA
CASSDILGDTSSGDTQYF
TGTGCCAGCAGCGATATACTTGGGGACACTTCTTCGGGAGATACGCAGTATTTT
>TRBV4-1|TRBJ2-3|17|TRBD2|NA
CASSQETSGSLADTQYF
TGCGCCAGCAGCCAGGAGACTAGCGGGAGTTTAGCAGATACGCAGTATTTT
>TRBV5-1|TRBJ2-1|14|TRBD2|NA
CASSPGLAVDEQFF
TGCGCCAGCAGCCCGGGACTAGCGGTCGATGAGCAGTTCTTC
>TRBV29-1|TRBJ2-7|15|NA|NA
CSVEESDRGPYEQYF
TGCAGCGTTGAAGAATCGGACAGAGGACCTTACGAGCAGTACTTC
>TRBV9|TRBJ2-7|15|TRBD2|few
CASSVAASGLYEQYF
TGTGCCAGCAGCGTAGCGGCTAGCGGGCTCTACGAGCAGTACTTC
>TRBV7-9|TRBJ2-1|15|TRBD2|NA
CASSYRTSGHNEQFF
TGTGCCAGCAGCTACCGGACTAGCGGCCACAATGAGCAGTTCTTC
>TRBV11-3|TRBJ2-5|15|TRBD2|NA
CASSPSAGAVETQYF
TGTGCCAGCAGCCCGTCAGCGGGAGCTGTCGAGACCCAGTACTTC
>TRBV10-3|TRBJ2-7|16|TRBD1|NA
CAISDGGQGPLYEQYF
TGTGCCATCAGTGACGGGGGACAGGGCCCCTTATACGAGCAGTACTTC
>TRBV5-1|TRBJ2-6|16|NA|NA
CASSLRGFSEANVLTF
TGCGCCAGCAGCTTAAGGGGTTTCTCTGAGGCCAACGTCCTGACTTTC
>TRBV6-6|TRBJ2-3|13|NA|NA
CASSYPVADTQYF
TGTGCCAGCAGTTACCCTGTAGCAGATACGCAGTATTTT
>TRBV12-5|TRBJ2-7|11|NA|NA
CASGYNYEQYF
TGTGCTAGTGGCTATAACTACGAGCAGTACTTC
>TRBV6-1|TRBJ2-2|11|NA|few
CASWGPGELFF
TGTGCCAGCTGGGGGCCCGGGGAGCTGTTTTTT
>TRBV5-1|TRBJ2-5|14|TRBD2|NA
CASRSGGLDDRRHF
TGCGCCAGCAGGTCGGGGGGGCTCGACGATCGGCGGCACTTC
>TRBV7-2|TRBJ2-7|15|TRBD2|once
CASSQTSGSAYEQYF
TGTGCCAGCAGTCAAACTAGCGGGAGTGCTTACGAGCAGTACTTC
>TRBV9|TRBJ2-1|13|NA|NA
CASSLGQGDEQFF
TGTGCCAGCAGCCTCGGACAAGGCGATGAGCAGTTCTTC
>TRBV9|TRBJ2-3|16|TRBD1|NA
CASSEGGTGLLDTQYF
TGTGCCAGCAGCGAGGGGGGGACAGGGCTTTTGGATACGCAGTATTTT
>TRBV5-6|TRBJ1-3|14|NA|few
CASSQGRVGNTIYF
TGTGCCAGCAGCCAGGGTAGGGTGGGAAACACCATATATTTT
>TRBV29-1|TRBJ2-7|15|NA|once
CSVEDFGGGPYEQYF
TGCAGCGTTGAAGATTTTGGGGGAGGCCCCTACGAGCAGTACTTC
>TRBV25-1|TRBJ2-4|15|NA|NA
CASSREGQGGNIQYF
TGTGCCAGCTCCCGAGAGGGTCAGGGAGGAAACATTCAGTACTTC
>TRBV7-2|TRBJ2-3|15|NA|NA
CASSLTVAEPDTQYF
TGTGCCAGCAGCTTAACTGTGGCGGAGCCAGATACGCAGTATTTT
>TRBV9|TRBJ1-3|14|NA|NA
CASSALSSGNTIYF
TGTGCCAGCAGCGCACTTTCCTCCGGAAACACCATATATTTT
>TRBV7-9|TRBJ2-7|14|TRBD2|NA
CASSLGLAVYEQYF
TGTGCCAGCAGCTTAGGCCTAGCGGTCTACGAGCAGTACTTC
>TRBV4-1|TRBJ2-7|16|NA|NA
CASSQEATADGYEQYF
TGCGCCAGCAGCCAAGAAGCGACAGCCGATGGCTACGAGCAGTACTTC
>TRBV5-5|TRBJ1-4|15|NA|few
CASSPPGGGNEKLFF
TGTGCCAGCAGCCCCCCGGGGGGCGGTAATGAAAAACTGTTTTTT
>TRBV18|TRBJ2-6|17|TRBD2|NA
CASSKRDRQAGANVLTF
TGTGCCAGCTCAAAGCGGGACCGCCAGGCTGGGGCCAACGTCCTGACTTTC
>TRBV5-6|TRBJ2-7|15|TRBD2|NA
CASSLRSRGGFEQYF
TGTGCCAGCAGCTTGCGTTCCCGGGGGGGCTTCGAGCAGTACTTC
>TRBV25-1|TRBJ2-2|15|TRBD1|NA
CASSEWDRPTGELFF
TGTGCCAGCAGTGAATGGGACAGGCCCACCGGGGAGCTGTTTTTT
>TRBV6-1|TRBJ1-2|20|TRBD1|NA
CASSEALSTRDRAFSSGYTF
TGTGCCAGCAGTGAAGCGCTTAGTACGCGGGACAGAGCGTTTAGTAGTGGCTACACCTTC
>TRBV10-3|TRBJ2-7|15|TRBD1|NA
CAISTQTGPSYEQYF
TGTGCCATCAGTACCCAGACAGGGCCTTCCTACGAGCAGTACTTC
>TRBV2|TRBJ2-3|15|TRBD1|NA
CASSEGTGGTDTQYF
TGTGCCAGCAGTGAGGGGACAGGGGGCACAGATACGCAGTATTTT
>TRBV5-1|TRBJ1-4|14|NA|NA
CASSYGSSSEKLFF
TGCGCCAGCAGCTACGGTTCTAGTAGTGAAAAACTGTTTTTT